Listed below are T cell receptor beta chains from one sample, sequenced in a study of blood T cells in healthy people across ages. Each CDR3 protein gets one entry after TCRdb re-called the 5' RACE reads with MiXCR. The sample comprises 850,000 to 950,000 distinct CDR3 sequences, roughly 26% of which are singletons, and roughly a sixth rests with the top ten. Sequenced input: blood. The receptors come from a woman older than 75 in good health. The CDR3 runs from the conserved cysteine through the conserved F or W. Each record gives: D gene, clone size, V gene, J gene, CDR3 DNA, CDR3 protein. The D gene is left open where the match is weak. Expanded clones get a size class; other rows say once, few or many, or leave the size out.

d_call: .; clone_size: many; v_call: TRBV4-3; j_call: TRBJ1-4; cdr3_nt: TGCGCCAGCAGCCAAGGGGGCGGCCCAATATATGAAAAACTGTTTTTT; cdr3_aa: CASSQGGGPIYEKLFF
d_call: .; clone_size: few; v_call: TRBV7-2; j_call: TRBJ1-2; cdr3_nt: TGTGCCAGCAGCTTAGGGGATCCGTCCTATGGCTACACCTTC; cdr3_aa: CASSLGDPSYGYTF
d_call: .; clone_size: .; v_call: TRBV24-1; j_call: TRBJ1-1; cdr3_nt: TGTGCCACCAGTGAATCTAGACGGTCGAACACTGAAGCTTTCTTT; cdr3_aa: CATSESRRSNTEAFF
d_call: TRBD1; clone_size: .; v_call: TRBV29-1; j_call: TRBJ1-1; cdr3_nt: TGCAGCGTTGGTCCCGGGACAGGGGAATGGAGCACTGAAGCTTTCTTT; cdr3_aa: CSVGPGTGEWSTEAFF
d_call: TRBD2; clone_size: .; v_call: TRBV12-3/TRBV12-4; j_call: TRBJ2-2; cdr3_nt: TGTGCCAGCAGCATGGATAGGACTAGCGGTCTTAGAGGGGCCGGGGAGCGGTTTTTT; cdr3_aa: CASSMDRTSGLRGAGERFF
d_call: .; clone_size: .; v_call: TRBV12-3/TRBV12-4; j_call: TRBJ2-3; cdr3_nt: TGTGCCAGCACATTGAGCGGAGATGTGCAGTATTTT; cdr3_aa: CASTLSGDVQYF
d_call: .; clone_size: many; v_call: TRBV7-8; j_call: TRBJ1-4; cdr3_nt: TGTGCCAGCAGCCCCAAGGGGGTTCTAACTAATGAAAAACTGTTTTTT; cdr3_aa: CASSPKGVLTNEKLFF
d_call: TRBD2; clone_size: .; v_call: TRBV7-2; j_call: TRBJ2-7; cdr3_nt: TGTGCCAGCAGCCCCCGGGAGGGGCGCTACGAGCAGTACTTC; cdr3_aa: CASSPREGRYEQYF
d_call: TRBD1; clone_size: .; v_call: TRBV2; j_call: TRBJ1-5; cdr3_nt: TGTGCCAGCAGAAAGGGACAGGGCCAAAATCAGTCCCAGCATTTT; cdr3_aa: CASRKGQGQNQSQHF
d_call: .; clone_size: few; v_call: TRBV3-1; j_call: TRBJ1-2; cdr3_nt: TGTGCCAGCAGCCCTACATTGTTTAGCTCCTATGGCTACACCTTC; cdr3_aa: CASSPTLFSSYGYTF
d_call: .; clone_size: many; v_call: TRBV6-2/TRBV6-3; j_call: TRBJ2-1; cdr3_nt: TGTGCCAGCAGACAAGACTCGTACAAGAGGTTCTTC; cdr3_aa: CASRQDSYKRFF
d_call: TRBD1; clone_size: .; v_call: TRBV12-3/TRBV12-4; j_call: TRBJ2-1; cdr3_nt: TGTGCCAGCAAGGGGACAGGGGGTGAGCAGTTCTTC; cdr3_aa: CASKGTGGEQFF
d_call: TRBD1; clone_size: .; v_call: TRBV3-1; j_call: TRBJ2-3; cdr3_nt: TGTGCCAGCAGCCCATGGACAGGCGCAGATACGCAGTATTTT; cdr3_aa: CASSPWTGADTQYF
d_call: .; clone_size: many; v_call: TRBV7-9; j_call: TRBJ2-1; cdr3_nt: TGTGCCAGCAGCTGGATAGAGGTTTACAATGAGCAGTTCTTC; cdr3_aa: CASSWIEVYNEQFF
d_call: TRBD1; clone_size: .; v_call: TRBV18; j_call: TRBJ1-1; cdr3_nt: TGTGCCAGCCCATCCGGGACAGGGGCAGACACTGAAGCTTTCTTT; cdr3_aa: CASPSGTGADTEAFF